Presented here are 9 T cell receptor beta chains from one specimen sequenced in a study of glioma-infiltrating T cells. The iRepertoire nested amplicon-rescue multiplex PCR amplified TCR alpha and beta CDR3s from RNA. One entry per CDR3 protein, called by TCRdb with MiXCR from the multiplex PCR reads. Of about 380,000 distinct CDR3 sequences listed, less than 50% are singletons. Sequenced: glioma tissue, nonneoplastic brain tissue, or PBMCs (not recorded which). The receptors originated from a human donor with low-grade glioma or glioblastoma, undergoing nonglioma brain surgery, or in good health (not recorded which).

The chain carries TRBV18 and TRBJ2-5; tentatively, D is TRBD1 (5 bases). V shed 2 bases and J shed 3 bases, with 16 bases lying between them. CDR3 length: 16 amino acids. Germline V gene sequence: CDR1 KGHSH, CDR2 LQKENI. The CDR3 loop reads CASSPMARTLEETQYF. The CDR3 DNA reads TGTGCCAGCTCACCAATGGCGCGGACACTTGAAGAGACCCAGTACTTC.

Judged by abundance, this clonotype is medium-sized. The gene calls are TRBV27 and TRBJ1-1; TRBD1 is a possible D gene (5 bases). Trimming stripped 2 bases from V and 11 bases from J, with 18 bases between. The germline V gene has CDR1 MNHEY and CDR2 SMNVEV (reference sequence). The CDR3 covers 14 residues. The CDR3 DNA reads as TGTGCCAGCAGTTTACTTTTAGGCGCAGGGAAGGCTTTCTTT. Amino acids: CASSLLLGAGKAFF.

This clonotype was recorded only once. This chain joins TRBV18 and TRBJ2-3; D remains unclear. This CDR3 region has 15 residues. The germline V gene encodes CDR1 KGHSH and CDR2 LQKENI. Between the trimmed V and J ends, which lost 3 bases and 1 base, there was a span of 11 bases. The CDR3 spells CASSPPDGGTDTQYF. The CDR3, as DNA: TGTGCCAGCTCACCCCCCGATGGGGGCACAGATACGCAGTATTTT.

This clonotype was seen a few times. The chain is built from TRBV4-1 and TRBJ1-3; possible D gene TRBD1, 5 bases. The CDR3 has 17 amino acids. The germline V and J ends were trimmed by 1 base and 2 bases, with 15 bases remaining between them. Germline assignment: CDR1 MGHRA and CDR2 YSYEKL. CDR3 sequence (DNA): TGCGCCAGCAGCCAAGGGGGAGGGGCAACTACTGGAAACACCATATATTTT. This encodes CASSQGGGATTGNTIYF.

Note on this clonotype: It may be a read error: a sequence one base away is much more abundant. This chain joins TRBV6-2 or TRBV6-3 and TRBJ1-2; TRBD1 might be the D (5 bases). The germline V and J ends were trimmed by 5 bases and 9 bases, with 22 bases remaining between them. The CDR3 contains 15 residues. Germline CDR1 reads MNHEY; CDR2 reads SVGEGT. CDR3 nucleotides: TGTGCCAGCAGTACAGACAGCGAGTGGCCTTATCGCTACACCTTC. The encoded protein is CASSTDSEWPYRYTF.

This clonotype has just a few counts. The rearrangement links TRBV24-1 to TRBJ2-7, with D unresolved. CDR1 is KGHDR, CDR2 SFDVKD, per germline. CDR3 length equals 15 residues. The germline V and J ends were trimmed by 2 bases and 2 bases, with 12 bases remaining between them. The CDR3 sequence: CATSDSLGPTYEQYF. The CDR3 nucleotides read TGTGCCACCAGTGATTCCTTAGGTCCTACCTACGAGCAGTACTTC.

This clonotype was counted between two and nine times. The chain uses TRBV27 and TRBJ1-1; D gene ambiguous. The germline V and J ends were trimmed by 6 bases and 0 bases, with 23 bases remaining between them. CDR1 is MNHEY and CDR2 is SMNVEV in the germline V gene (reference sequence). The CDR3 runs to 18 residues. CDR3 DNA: TGTGCCAGCAGCCAAGGACCTCAAGGACGGGGTTTGAACACTGAAGCTTTCTTT. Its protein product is CASSQGPQGRGLNTEAFF.

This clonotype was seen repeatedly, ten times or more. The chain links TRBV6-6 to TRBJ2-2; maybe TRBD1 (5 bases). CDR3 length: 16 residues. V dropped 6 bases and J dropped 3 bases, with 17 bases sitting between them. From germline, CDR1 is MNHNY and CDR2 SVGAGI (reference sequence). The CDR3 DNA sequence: TGTGCCAGCAGACTGTTGAGCAGGGCCCACACCGGGGAGCTGTTTTTT. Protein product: CASRLLSRAHTGELFF.

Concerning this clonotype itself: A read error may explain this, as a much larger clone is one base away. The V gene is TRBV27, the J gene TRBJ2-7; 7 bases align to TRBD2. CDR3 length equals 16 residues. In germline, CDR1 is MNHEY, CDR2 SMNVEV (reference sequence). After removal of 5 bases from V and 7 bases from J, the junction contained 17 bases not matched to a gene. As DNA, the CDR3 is TGTGCCAGCAGTCCCCGAGATGGGAGGGTCTACAATGAGCAGTACTTC. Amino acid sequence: CASSPRDGRVYNEQYF.